This TCR beta chain was sequenced for a study of identical twins. Study-level results: Zero-insertion analyses might be partly confounded by invariant T cells like MAIT and iNKT.

This CDR3 has 15 residues. V was cut by 3 bases and J by 0 bases, with 9 bases left in between. CDR1 MDHEN and CDR2 SYDVKM come from the germline V gene. In this sample, this clonotype turned up many times. No antigen is known for it. TCRdb independently ran MiXCR on the 5' RACE reads; one entry per CDR3 protein. This sample has under 1 million distinct CDR3 sequences, with 10% to 15% found just once. The same specimen was also included in a second study, on yellow fever vaccine responses in identical twins. That paper adds: Twins' T cell vaccine responses reportedly looked partly convergent, partly personalized.

J is TRBJ2-1 and V is TRBV28; D may be TRBD1 (6 bases). The source material was PBMCs. The sequence came from a woman younger than 35 in good health. The CDR3 region has the DNA TGTGCCAGCAGTTTCAGGGGTAGCTCCTACAATGAGCAGTTCTTC. As protein: CASSFRGSSYNEQFF.